What follows are 29 T cell receptor beta chains derived from one specimen sequenced in a study of control samples from healthy donors and cancer patients. The assay was immunoSEQ multiplex PCR, and TCRdb's table has in-frame clones only and misses some. The sample yields 250,000 to 300,000 clones, 82% seen once. Specimen: PBMCs. The origin of the receptors is a woman aged 55-69 years with lung cancer.

This clone has a handful of counts. The J gene is TRBJ2-1, the V gene TRBV29-1, with 12 bases fitting TRBD2. Germline V gene lookup returns CDR1 SQVTM and CDR2 ANQGSEA. V gave up 6 bases and J gave up 2 bases; unmatched junction bases: 8. The CDR3 is made up of 16 amino acids. CDR3 protein: CSVDTSGGPPYNEQFF. The CDR3 DNA follows: TGCAGCGTGGATACTAGCGGGGGGCCCCCCTACAATGAGCAGTTCTTC.

This chain links TRBV3-1 (or the pseudogene TRBV3-2) with TRBJ1-3, with no clear D. Germline CDR1 LGHDT, CDR2 YNNKEL (reference sequence). CDR3 length: 15 residues. V was clipped by 4 bases and J by 0 bases, with 10 bases between them. The CDR3 coding sequence is TGTGCCAGCAGCCCGACACCTTACTCTGGAAACACCATATATTTT. Protein: CASSPTPYSGNTIYF.

This chain uses TRBV9 with TRBJ1-3; a possible D gene is TRBD1 (6 bases). Germline V gene data show CDR1 as SGDLS and CDR2 as YYNGEE. The length of the CDR3 is 17 residues. Deletions cut 0 bases from V and 1 base from J, with 14 bases between. The CDR3 DNA reads as TGTGCCAGCAGCGTAGGTCGGGGGGCACTGTCTGGAAACACCATATATTTT. This translates into CASSVGRGALSGNTIYF.

As DNA, the CDR3 is TGTGCCAGCAGCCGTCAGGGGTGGCGAGAGACCCAGTACTTC. Amino acid sequence: CASSRQGWRETQYF. V is TRBV7-9 and J is TRBJ2-5; TRBD1 might be the D (6 bases). CDR1 is SEHNR and CDR2 is FQNEAQ in the germline V gene (reference sequence). V was cut by 5 bases and J by 4 bases, with 14 bases left in between. The CDR3 totals 14 residues.

The chain carries TRBV9 and TRBJ2-3; 7 bases align to TRBD1. Trimming cost V 1 base and J 1 base; bases outside gene matches: 3. The CDR3 is made up of 15 amino acids. CDR1 is SGDLS and CDR2 is YYNGEE in the germline V gene. This CDR3 reads CASSVLGGGTDTQYF. The CDR3 coding sequence is TGTGCCAGCAGCGTATTAGGGGGCGGCACAGATACGCAGTATTTT.

The gene calls are TRBV7-9 and TRBJ2-1; D might be TRBD1 (6 bases). The CDR3 runs 14 residues. V lost 4 bases to trimming and J lost 2 bases, with 9 bases between them. CDR1 is SEHNR and CDR2 is FQNEAQ in the germline V gene (reference sequence). The CDR3: CASSSRTAYNEQFF. The CDR3 DNA reads as TGTGCCAGCAGCTCCAGGACAGCCTACAATGAGCAGTTCTTC.

The V call is TRBV7-3, the J call TRBJ2-5; D unresolved. The CDR3 has 13 residues. Trimming removed 0 bases from V and 5 bases from J, with 7 bases in between. CDR1 and CDR2 (germline): SGHTA, FQGTGA. The DNA for the CDR3 is TGTGCCAGCAGCTTAACGATGCGGGAGACCCAGTACTTC. Amino acid sequence: CASSLTMRETQYF.

The chain combines TRBV28 with TRBJ2-1, with 8 bases matching TRBD2. Germline trimming cut 8 bases from V and 5 bases from J; bases unmatched to any gene: 8. Germline V CDR1 and CDR2: MDHEN, SYDVKM. CDR3 length: 14 amino acids. CDR3: CASWTSQTNNEQFF. CDR3 sequence (DNA): TGTGCCAGCTGGACTAGCCAGACCAACAATGAGCAGTTCTTC. The variable domain in full, completed from reference TRBV28 and TRBJ2-1, reads DVKVTQSSRYLVKRTGEKVFLECVQDMDHENMFWYRQDPGLGLRLIYFSYDVKMKEKGDIPEGYSVSREKKERFSLILESASTNQTSMYLCASWTSQTNNEQFFGPGTRLTVL.

V and J are TRBV6-5 and TRBJ2-3; D gene uncertain. In germline, CDR1 is MNHEY, CDR2 SVGAGI. The V gene lost 7 bases and the J gene lost 2 bases, with 13 bases spanning the gap. The CDR3 is 14 residues long. In nucleotides, the CDR3 is TGTGCCAGCAAGGGTCTCTCCTCCACAGATACGCAGTATTTT. Its translation: CASKGLSSTDTQYF.

The gene calls are TRBV7-8 and TRBJ2-2; 8 positions match TRBD2. The CDR3 spans 14 residues. Germline V CDR1 and CDR2: SGHVS, FQNEAQ. The junction had 6 bases not matched to a gene; V was cut back by 5 bases and J by 7 bases. CDR3 region: CASSNTRGGGELFF. CDR3 DNA: TGTGCCAGCAGCAACACCCGGGGGGGCGGGGAGCTGTTTTTT.

This clone was counted a few times. The chain links TRBV2 to TRBJ2-7; D is unclear. The CDR3 is made up of 12 amino acids. Looked up from germline, CDR1 is SNHLY and CDR2 is FYNNEI. Trimming pared 8 bases from V and 3 bases from J, leaving 11 bases between. The CDR3 region is CASFGLNYEQYF. CDR3 coding DNA: TGTGCCAGCTTTGGATTGAACTACGAGCAGTACTTC. The whole variable domain, filled in from reference TRBV2 and TRBJ2-7, reads EPEVTQTPSHQVTQMGQEVILRCVPISNHLYFYWYRQILGQKVEFLVSFYNNEISEKSEIFDDQFSVERPDGSNFTLKIRSTKLEDSAMYFCASFGLNYEQYFGPGTRLTVT.

This clone was seen only a few times. The genes are TRBV28 and TRBJ2-1, with 7 positions matching TRBD2. Looked up from germline, CDR1 is MDHEN and CDR2 is SYDVKM. J lost 2 bases, V lost 3 bases, and 4 bases had no gene match. This CDR3 is built from 15 residues. The CDR3 reads CASSLRETTYNEQFF. The CDR3 DNA reads TGTGCCAGCAGTTTGCGGGAGACAACCTACAATGAGCAGTTCTTC.

J is TRBJ2-3 and V is TRBV29-1; 9 bases agree with TRBD2. V lost 3 bases to trimming and J lost 6 bases; unmatched junction nucleotides: 7. Germline V gene lookup returns CDR1 SQVTM and CDR2 ANQGSEA. The CDR3 totals 14 residues. The DNA for the CDR3 is TGCAGCGTTGACGAGCGGGGGGCCGGTGATACGCAGTATTTT. Translated, it gives CSVDERGAGDTQYF.

The V gene is TRBV28, the J gene TRBJ2-7, with a weak D call TRBD1 (6 bases). The CDR3 runs to 14 residues. The V end was cut by 7 bases, the J end by 0 bases, with 13 bases between. Germline CDR1 reads MDHEN; CDR2 reads SYDVKM. Here the CDR3 DNA reads TGTGCCAGCACCAACATCAGGGGCTCCTACGAGCAGTACTTC. Its protein is CASTNIRGSYEQYF.

The chain combines TRBV6-1 with TRBJ1-4, with D perhaps TRBD1 (6 bases). The ends were cut back, 2 bases at V and 3 bases at J, with 7 bases in the middle. Germline CDR1 reads MNHNS; CDR2 reads SASEGT. The CDR3 has 14 residues. The CDR3 is CASSERQANEKLFF. CDR3 sequence (DNA): TGTGCCAGCAGTGAAAGACAGGCTAATGAAAAACTGTTTTTT.

The rearrangement links TRBV4-1 to TRBJ2-3, with D perhaps matching TRBD2 (5 bases). This CDR3 is built from 17 residues. The V end lost 2 bases, the J end lost 0 bases, and 15 bases lay between the germline ends. Germline V gives CDR1 MGHRA, CDR2 YSYEKL. The CDR3 region is CASSQRSHWTSTDTQYF. For the CDR3, the DNA is TGCGCCAGCAGCCAAAGATCCCATTGGACTAGCACAGATACGCAGTATTTT.

The chain links TRBV5-1 to TRBJ1-2, with 10 nucleotides matching TRBD1. V was pared by 1 base and J by 6 bases, with 6 bases of the junction left unmatched. CDR3 size: 15 residues. In germline, CDR1 is SGHRS, CDR2 YFSETQ. CDR3 nucleotides: TGCGCCAGCAGCTTGCGGGGCGGGACAGGGGATGGCTACACCTTC. Protein: CASSLRGGTGDGYTF.

The J gene is TRBJ1-1, the V gene TRBV9, with 8 bases fitting TRBD1. J gave up 5 bases and V 3 bases, and 9 bases lay outside the gene matches. The length of the CDR3 is 15 residues. Germline values: CDR1 SGDLS, CDR2 YYNGEE. CDR3 residues: CASSALPGGSTEAFF. The DNA for the CDR3 is TGTGCCAGCAGCGCCTTACCAGGGGGCAGTACTGAAGCTTTCTTT.

The chain carries TRBV7-6 and TRBJ2-5; 10 positions match TRBD2. CDR1 and CDR2 from the germline V gene are SGHVS and FNYEAQ. This CDR3 has 16 residues. V lost 2 bases to trimming and J lost 2 bases; unmatched junction nucleotides: 5. DNA of the CDR3: TGTGCCAGCAGCTTAACGCGAGCGGGAGGGCAAGAGACCCAGTACTTC. The encoded protein is CASSLTRAGGQETQYF.

This clone was detected only a few times. This rearrangement joins TRBV4-1 to TRBJ1-6; the D gene is possibly TRBD1 (5 bases). V was shortened by 3 bases and J by 8 bases, with 14 bases between the two germline ends. CDR3 length equals 15 residues. The V gene's germline CDR1 is MGHRA and CDR2 YSYEKL. The CDR3 region has the DNA TGCGCCAGCAGCCACCTGACAGAGCGCGATTCACCCCTCCACTTT. It encodes CASSHLTERDSPLHF.

This clone was seen a single time. The chain uses TRBV10-1 and TRBJ2-3, with D unresolved. Germline loops: CDR1 WNHNN, CDR2 SYGVQD (reference sequence). The CDR3 extends over 13 amino acids. V was clipped by 4 bases and J by 8 bases, with 13 bases between them. The CDR3 DNA reads as TGCGCCAGCAGTGTTGGATTTTCGGGTACGCAGTATTTT. This sequence encodes CASSVGFSGTQYF.

V usage is TRBV7-2 and J usage is TRBJ1-4, with a weak D call TRBD1 (6 bases). Germline-derived CDR1 and CDR2 are SGHTA and FQGNSA. This CDR3 comprises 14 residues. Trimming removed 5 bases at V and 1 base at J, with 8 bases between. For the CDR3, the DNA is TGTGCCAGCAGCCAACAGGGAACTAATGAAAAACTGTTTTTT. Its translation: CASSQQGTNEKLFF.

The chain combines TRBV28 with TRBJ1-2, with D unclear. V dropped 5 bases and J dropped 3 bases, with 10 bases sitting between them. The CDR3 has 13 residues. The germline gives CDR1 MDHEN, CDR2 SYDVKM. This CDR3 is CASSLGRHYGYTF. The CDR3 nucleotides are TGTGCCAGCAGTCTAGGGAGGCACTATGGCTACACCTTC.

V and J are TRBV5-1 and TRBJ2-7; TRBD2 matches 7 bases. V was pared by 8 bases and J by 2 bases, with 16 bases of the junction left unmatched. The CDR3 sequence is 16 residues long. Germline CDR1 SGHRS, CDR2 YFSETQ. The CDR3 nucleotides are TGCGCCAGTAGTAACGGAGGGACTACCGCCGCCTACGAGCAGTACTTC. Its translation is CASSNGGTTAAYEQYF. Full variable domain (outside the CDR3, taken from reference TRBV5-1 and TRBJ2-7): KAGVTQTPRYLIKTRGQQVTLSCSPISGHRSVSWYQQTPGQGLQFLFEYFSETQRNKGNFPGRFSGRQFSNSRSEMNVSTLELGDSALYLCASSNGGTTAAYEQYFGPGTRLTVT.

The chain uses TRBV2 and TRBJ2-6; 7 positions match TRBD1. The junction had 15 bases not matched to a gene; V was cut back by 7 bases and J by 0 bases. CDR1 and CDR2 from the germline V gene are SNHLY and FYNNEI. The CDR3 is 19 amino acids. The CDR3 region is CASTNIRQGYSSGANVLTF. Here the CDR3 DNA reads TGTGCCAGCACAAACATCCGACAGGGCTATAGCTCTGGGGCCAACGTCCTGACTTTC.

CDR3 region: CSASLLSSYNEQFF. The CDR3, as DNA: TGCAGTGCTAGTCTTCTTAGCTCCTACAATGAGCAGTTCTTC. The V gene is TRBV20-1, the J gene TRBJ2-1, with D uncertain. The germline V gene encodes CDR1 DFQATT and CDR2 SNEGSKA (reference sequence). Deletions cut 3 bases from V and 0 bases from J, with 9 bases between. The CDR3 consists of 14 residues.

The chain employs TRBV7-9 and TRBJ1-1; no clear D gene. The V gene's germline CDR1 is SEHNR and CDR2 FQNEAQ (reference sequence). The length of the CDR3 is 14 residues. With 0 bases removed from V and 1 base from J, the gap between germline ends came to 6 bases. The CDR3 nucleotides are TGTGCCAGCAGCTTAGCAATCGAGAACACTGAAGCTTTCTTT. It specifies CASSLAIENTEAFF.

Of note for this clone: Other DNA sequences of this sample code for an identical CDR3. In DNA, the CDR3 is TGCGCCAGCAGCTTGGGGCAGGGGGAAGAGACCCAGTACTTC. Its translation: CASSLGQGEETQYF. The chain links TRBV5-1 to TRBJ2-5; 7 bases line up with TRBD1. Germline loops: CDR1 SGHRS, CDR2 YFSETQ. Trimming took 0 bases from V and 3 from J; bases not matched to a gene: 2. The CDR3 length is 14 residues.

The rearrangement uses TRBV2 and TRBJ2-7; 11 nucleotides match TRBD2. V trimming: 6 bases; J trimming: 6 bases; junction bases outside the gene matches: 10. Germline lookup yields CDR1 SNHLY and CDR2 FYNNEI. This CDR3 is built from 15 residues. CDR3 bases: TGTGCCAGCAGGGGGACCCTAGCGGGAGGCGCCGAGCAGTACTTC. Translation gives CASRGTLAGGAEQYF.